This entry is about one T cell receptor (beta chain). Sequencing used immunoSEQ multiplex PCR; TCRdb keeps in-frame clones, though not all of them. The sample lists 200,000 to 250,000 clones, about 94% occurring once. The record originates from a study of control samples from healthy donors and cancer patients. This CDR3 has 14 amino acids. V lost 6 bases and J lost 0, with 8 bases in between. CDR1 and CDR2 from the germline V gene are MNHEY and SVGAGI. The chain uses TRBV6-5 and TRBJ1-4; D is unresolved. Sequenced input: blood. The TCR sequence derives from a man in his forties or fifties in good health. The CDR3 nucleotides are TGTGCCAGCAGCTTACAGACAACTAATGAAAAACTGTTTTTT. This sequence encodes CASSLQTTNEKLFF.